These T cell receptor beta chains were read from a single sample in a study of cytomegalovirus exposure and HLA in healthy donors. This table comes from immunoSEQ multiplex PCR, and its TCRdb copy is limited to in-frame clones, with some not included. The table records about 170,000 clones, under 90% of them present only once. The source material was PBMCs. These receptors came from a man between 18 and 35 years old in good health and CMV-seropositive. Both conserved end residues are trimmed from each CDR3.

length: 12; J: TRBJ1-1; V: TRBV27; CDR3: ASRKETPNTEAF
length: 13; J: TRBJ2-7; V: TRBV5-1; CDR3: ASSPSLAGNYEQY
length: 11; J: TRBJ2-3; V: TRBV7-6; CDR3: ASSLEITDTQY
length: 11; J: TRBJ2-7; V: TRBV27; CDR3: ASSWRAPYEQY
length: 13; J: TRBJ1-2; V: TRBV6-1; CDR3: ASSVVWGRQYGYT
length: 13; J: TRBJ2-7; V: TRBV28; CDR3: ASSSSGASSYEQY
length: 12; J: TRBJ2-5; V: TRBV28; CDR3: ASSPRDFPETQY
length: 11; J: TRBJ2-3; V: TRBV7-9; CDR3: ASRTSGTDTQY
length: 11; J: TRBJ2-1; V: TRBV6-1; CDR3: ASIWGQYNEQF
length: 11; J: TRBJ2-7; V: TRBV2; CDR3: ASKGQGLGEQY
length: 14; J: TRBJ2-3; V: TRBV15; CDR3: ATSREATRTSDTQY
length: 12; J: TRBJ2-2; V: TRBV6-4; CDR3: ARNRVESTGELF
length: 13; J: TRBJ2-1; V: TRBV5-1; CDR3: ASSFRDMAYNEQF
length: 14; J: TRBJ2-7; V: TRBV15; CDR3: ATSRDLSPGAYEQY
length: 12; J: TRBJ2-3; V: TRBV5-4; CDR3: ASSFGVGEDTQY
length: 12; J: TRBJ2-1; V: TRBV10-3; CDR3: AINDRSSYNEQF
length: 13; J: TRBJ2-2; V: TRBV27; CDR3: ASSYSTGGTGELF
length: 13; J: TRBJ2-1; V: TRBV5-1; CDR3: ASSVSGNSYNEQF
length: 11; J: TRBJ2-1; V: TRBV7-9; CDR3: ASSLERGNEQF
length: 14; J: TRBJ2-1; V: TRBV4-1; CDR3: ASSQSAGGSYNEQF
length: 11; J: TRBJ1-1; V: TRBV2; CDR3: ASSRTPNTEAF
length: 11; J: TRBJ2-7; V: TRBV2; CDR3: ASSVQGPYEQY
length: 12; J: TRBJ2-7; V: TRBV28; CDR3: ASSLSLAGGEQY
length: 13; J: TRBJ2-7; V: TRBV28; CDR3: ASSSTGTGLYEQY
length: 9; J: TRBJ2-7; V: TRBV13; CDR3: ASSFSSEQY
length: 12; J: TRBJ1-1; V: TRBV5-1; CDR3: ASSFGQINTEAF
length: 12; J: TRBJ2-2; V: TRBV7-7; CDR3: ASSLGGLQSELF
length: 12; J: TRBJ1-1; V: TRBV6-5; CDR3: ATRSGQGPTEAF
length: 14; J: TRBJ2-3; V: TRBV9; CDR3: ASSAGTSGGTDTQY
length: 15; J: TRBJ2-7; V: TRBV6-1; CDR3: ASSEATGGGLTYEQY
length: 14; J: TRBJ2-2; V: TRBV28; CDR3: ASSKPYHTYTGELF
length: 13; J: TRBJ1-5; V: TRBV6-6; CDR3: ASSYDGYSNQPQH
length: 14; J: TRBJ2-3; V: TRBV5-1; CDR3: ASSLSGTGGADTQY
length: 13; J: TRBJ2-2; V: TRBV13; CDR3: ASSLGQSNTGELF
length: 11; J: TRBJ2-7; V: TRBV6-1; CDR3: ASRAGGRYEQY
length: 14; J: TRBJ2-3; V: TRBV6-5; CDR3: ASSSGLAGETDTQY
length: 15; J: TRBJ2-5; V: TRBV5-1; CDR3: ASSLGGLAGAGETQY
length: 16; J: TRBJ2-2; V: TRBV28; CDR3: ASTTPMWAGENTGELF
length: 13; J: TRBJ2-7; V: TRBV30; CDR3: AWREGLAGAYEQY
length: 15; J: TRBJ2-1; V: TRBV15; CDR3: ATSRFPDRVNYNEQF
length: 12; J: TRBJ1-5; V: TRBV30; CDR3: AWRGQYSNQPQH
length: 11; J: TRBJ1-5; V: TRBV6-1; CDR3: ASGDRDNQPQH
length: 13; J: TRBJ2-1; V: TRBV15; CDR3: ATSRDRDRGNEQF
length: 13; J: TRBJ2-3; V: TRBV6-5; CDR3: ASSYGPGLTNKQY
length: 13; J: TRBJ2-3; V: TRBV4-1; CDR3: ASSQEGGPIDTQY
length: 14; J: TRBJ2-1; V: TRBV10-3; CDR3: AISGMKSGTYNEQF
length: 14; J: TRBJ2-5; V: TRBV5-1; CDR3: ASSLTSGEYQETQY
length: 12; J: TRBJ1-2; V: TRBV12-5; CDR3: ASGLGGINYGYT
length: 12; J: TRBJ2-1; V: TRBV5-4; CDR3: ASSPQDRKNEQF
length: 11; J: TRBJ2-7; V: TRBV5-1; CDR3: ASKGTPYYEQY
length: 12; J: TRBJ2-1; V: TRBV7-2; CDR3: ASSSGGFTNEQF
length: 14; J: TRBJ1-3; V: TRBV4-1; CDR3: ASRQDPWTAGNTIY
length: 14; J: TRBJ2-3; V: TRBV18; CDR3: ASSPPLTGLGNTQY